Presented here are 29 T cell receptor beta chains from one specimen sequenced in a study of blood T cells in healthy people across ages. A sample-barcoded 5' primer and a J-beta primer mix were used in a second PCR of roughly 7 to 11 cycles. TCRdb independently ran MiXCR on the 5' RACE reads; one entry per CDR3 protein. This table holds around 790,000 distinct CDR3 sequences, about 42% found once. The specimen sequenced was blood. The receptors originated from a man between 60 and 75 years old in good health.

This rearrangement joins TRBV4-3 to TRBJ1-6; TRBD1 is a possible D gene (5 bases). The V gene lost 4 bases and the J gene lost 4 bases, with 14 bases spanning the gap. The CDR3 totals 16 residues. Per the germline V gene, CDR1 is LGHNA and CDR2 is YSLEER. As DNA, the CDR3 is TGCGCCAGCAGCCGAGAGCGGACAACTTATAATTCACCCCTCCACTTT. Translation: CASSRERTTYNSPLHF.

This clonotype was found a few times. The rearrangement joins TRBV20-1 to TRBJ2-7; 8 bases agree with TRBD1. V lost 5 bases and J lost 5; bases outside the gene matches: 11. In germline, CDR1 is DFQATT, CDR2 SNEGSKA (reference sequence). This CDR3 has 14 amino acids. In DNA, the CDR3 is TGCAGTGCTGCCCCCAGGACAGGGTGGGACGAGCAGTACTTC. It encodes CSAAPRTGWDEQYF.

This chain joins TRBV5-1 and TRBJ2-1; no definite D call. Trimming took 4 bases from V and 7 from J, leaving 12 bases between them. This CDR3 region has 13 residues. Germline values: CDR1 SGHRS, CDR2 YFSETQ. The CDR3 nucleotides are TGCGCCAGCAGCCCAGCACGTCTGAATGAGCAGTTCTTC. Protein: CASSPARLNEQFF.

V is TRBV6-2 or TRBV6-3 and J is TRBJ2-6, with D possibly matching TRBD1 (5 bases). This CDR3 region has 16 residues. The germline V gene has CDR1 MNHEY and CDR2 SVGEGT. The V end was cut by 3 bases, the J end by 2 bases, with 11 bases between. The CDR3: CASSYQGSPGANVLTF. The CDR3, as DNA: TGTGCCAGCAGTTATCAGGGTTCGCCTGGGGCCAACGTCCTGACTTTC.

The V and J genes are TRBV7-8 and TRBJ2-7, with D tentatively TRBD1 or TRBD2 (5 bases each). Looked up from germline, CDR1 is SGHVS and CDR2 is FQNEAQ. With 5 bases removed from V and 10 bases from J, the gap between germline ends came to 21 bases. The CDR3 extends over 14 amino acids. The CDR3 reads CASSVGTGQGPQYF. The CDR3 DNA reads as TGTGCCAGCAGCGTAGGGACCGGACAAGGACCCCAGTACTTC.

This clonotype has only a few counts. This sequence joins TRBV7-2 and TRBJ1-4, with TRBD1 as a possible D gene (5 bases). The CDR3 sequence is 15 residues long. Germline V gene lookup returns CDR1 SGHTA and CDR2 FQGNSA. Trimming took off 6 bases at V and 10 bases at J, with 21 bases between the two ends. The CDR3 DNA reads TGTGCCAGCAGTCGCACGGGGGGTAATGACGGAAAACTGTTTTTT. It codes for CASSRTGGNDGKLFF.

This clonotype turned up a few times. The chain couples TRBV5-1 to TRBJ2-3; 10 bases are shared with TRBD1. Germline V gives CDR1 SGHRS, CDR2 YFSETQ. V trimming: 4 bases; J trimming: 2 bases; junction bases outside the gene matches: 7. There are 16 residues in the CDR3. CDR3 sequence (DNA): TGCGCCAGCAGCGGGACAGGGGCCCCTTCCACAGATACGCAGTATTTT. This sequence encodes CASSGTGAPSTDTQYF.

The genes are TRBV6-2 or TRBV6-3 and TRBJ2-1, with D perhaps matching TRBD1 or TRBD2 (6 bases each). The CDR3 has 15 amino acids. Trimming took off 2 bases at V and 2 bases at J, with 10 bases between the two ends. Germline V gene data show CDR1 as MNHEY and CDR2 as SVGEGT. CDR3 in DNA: TGTGCCAGCAGTTACCGCGGGGACACCTACAATGAGCAGTTCTTC. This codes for CASSYRGDTYNEQFF.

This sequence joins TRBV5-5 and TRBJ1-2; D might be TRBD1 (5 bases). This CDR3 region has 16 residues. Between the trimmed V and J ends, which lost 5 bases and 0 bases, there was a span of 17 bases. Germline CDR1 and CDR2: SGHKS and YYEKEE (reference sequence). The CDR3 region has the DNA TGTGCCAGCAGATTGTGGGGGACGGGAGCTAACTATGGCTACACCTTC. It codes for CASRLWGTGANYGYTF.

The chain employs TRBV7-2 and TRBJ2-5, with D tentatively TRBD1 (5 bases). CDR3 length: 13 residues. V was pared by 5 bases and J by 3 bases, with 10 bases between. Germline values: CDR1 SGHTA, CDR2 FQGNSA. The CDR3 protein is CASSPLGEETQYF. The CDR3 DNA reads TGTGCCAGCAGCCCGTTAGGGGAAGAGACCCAGTACTTC.

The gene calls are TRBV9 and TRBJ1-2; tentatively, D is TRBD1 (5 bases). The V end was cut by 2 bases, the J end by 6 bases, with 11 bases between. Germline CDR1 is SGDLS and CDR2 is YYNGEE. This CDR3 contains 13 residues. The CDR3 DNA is TGTGCCAGCAGCGTTTCCGGGGGGAATGGCTACACCTTC. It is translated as CASSVSGGNGYTF.

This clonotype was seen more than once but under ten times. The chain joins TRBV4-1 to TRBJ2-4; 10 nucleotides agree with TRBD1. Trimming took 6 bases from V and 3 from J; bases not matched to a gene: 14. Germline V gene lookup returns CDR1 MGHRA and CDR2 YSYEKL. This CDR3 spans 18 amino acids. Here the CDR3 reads CASRGTGVGGIRKNIQYF. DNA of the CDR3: TGCGCCAGCAGGGGGACAGGGGTCGGGGGGATTCGCAAAAACATTCAGTACTTC.

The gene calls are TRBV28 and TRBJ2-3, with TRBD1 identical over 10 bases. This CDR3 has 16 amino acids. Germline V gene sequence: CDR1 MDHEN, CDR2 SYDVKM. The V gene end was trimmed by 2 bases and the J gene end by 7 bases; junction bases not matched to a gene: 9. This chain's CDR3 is CASSLEGTGARNTQYF. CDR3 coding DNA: TGTGCCAGCAGTTTAGAAGGGACAGGGGCTAGAAATACGCAGTATTTT.

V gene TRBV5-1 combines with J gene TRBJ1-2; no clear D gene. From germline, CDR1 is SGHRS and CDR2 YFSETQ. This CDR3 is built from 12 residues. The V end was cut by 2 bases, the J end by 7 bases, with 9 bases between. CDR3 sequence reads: CASSFDAGGYTF. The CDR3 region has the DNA TGCGCCAGCAGCTTTGACGCGGGTGGCTACACCTTC. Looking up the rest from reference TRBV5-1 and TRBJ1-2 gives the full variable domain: KAGVTQTPRYLIKTRGQQVTLSCSPISGHRSVSWYQQTPGQGLQFLFEYFSETQRNKGNFPGRFSGRQFSNSRSEMNVSTLELGDSALYLCASSFDAGGYTFGSGTRLTVV.

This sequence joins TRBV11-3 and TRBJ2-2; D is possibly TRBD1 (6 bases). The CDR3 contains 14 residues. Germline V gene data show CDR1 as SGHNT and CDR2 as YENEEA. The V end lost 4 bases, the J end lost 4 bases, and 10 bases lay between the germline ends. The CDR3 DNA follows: TGTGCCAGCAGCTCGCACAGGGTCACCGGGGAGCTGTTTTTT. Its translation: CASSSHRVTGELFF.

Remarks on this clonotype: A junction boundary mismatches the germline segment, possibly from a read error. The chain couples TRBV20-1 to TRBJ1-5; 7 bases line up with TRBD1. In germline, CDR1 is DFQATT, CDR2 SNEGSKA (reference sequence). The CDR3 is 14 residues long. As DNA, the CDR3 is TGCGGTGCTAGGTCTCCGGGACAGAATCAGCCCCAGCATTTT. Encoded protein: CGARSPGQNQPQHF.

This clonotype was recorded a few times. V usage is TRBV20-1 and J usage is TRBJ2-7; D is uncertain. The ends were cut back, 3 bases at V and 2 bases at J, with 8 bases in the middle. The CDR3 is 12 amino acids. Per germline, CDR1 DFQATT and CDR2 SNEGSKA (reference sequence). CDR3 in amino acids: CSASGDTYEQYF. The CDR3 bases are TGCAGTGCTAGTGGAGACACCTACGAGCAGTACTTC.

In DNA, the CDR3 is TGTGCCAGCAGCCCGGGGCCCAGAGCTGCACAGTACTTC. This sequence encodes CASSPGPRAAQYF. The chain couples TRBV7-6 to TRBJ2-5; the D call may be TRBD1 or TRBD2 (5 bases each). Germline values: CDR1 SGHVS, CDR2 FNYEAQ. The length of the CDR3 is 13 residues. V gave up 5 bases and J gave up 11 bases, with 18 bases separating them.

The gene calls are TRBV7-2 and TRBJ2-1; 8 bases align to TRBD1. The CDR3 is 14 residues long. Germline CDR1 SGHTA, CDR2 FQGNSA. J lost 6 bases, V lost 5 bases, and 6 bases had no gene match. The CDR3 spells CASSPGQDFNEQFF. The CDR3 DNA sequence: TGTGCCAGCAGCCCGGGACAGGACTTCAATGAGCAGTTCTTC.

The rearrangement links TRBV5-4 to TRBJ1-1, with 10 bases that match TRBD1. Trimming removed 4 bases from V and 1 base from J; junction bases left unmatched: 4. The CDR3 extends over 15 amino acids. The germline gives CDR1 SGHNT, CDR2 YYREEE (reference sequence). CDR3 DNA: TGTGCCAGCAGCACGGGACAGGGGCCGAACACTGAAGCTTTCTTT. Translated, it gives CASSTGQGPNTEAFF.

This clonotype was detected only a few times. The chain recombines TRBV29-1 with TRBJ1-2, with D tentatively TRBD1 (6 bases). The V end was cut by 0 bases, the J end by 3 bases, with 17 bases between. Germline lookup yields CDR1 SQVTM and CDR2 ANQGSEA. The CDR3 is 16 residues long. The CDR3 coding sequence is TGCAGCGTTGAAGATCCGGCAGGGGCGTATGACTATGGCTACACCTTC. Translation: CSVEDPAGAYDYGYTF.

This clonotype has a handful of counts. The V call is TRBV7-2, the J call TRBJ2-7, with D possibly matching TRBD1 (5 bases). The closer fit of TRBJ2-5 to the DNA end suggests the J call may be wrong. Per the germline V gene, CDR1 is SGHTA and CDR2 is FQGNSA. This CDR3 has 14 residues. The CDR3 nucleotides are TGTGCCAGCAGCCCGTCAGGGAATCTGGAGACCCAGTACTTC. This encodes CASSPSGNLETQYF.

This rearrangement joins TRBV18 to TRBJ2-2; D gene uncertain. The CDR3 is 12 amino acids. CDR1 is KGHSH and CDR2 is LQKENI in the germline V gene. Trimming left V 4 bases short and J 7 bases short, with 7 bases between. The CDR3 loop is CASSLRVGELFF. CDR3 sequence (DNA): TGTGCCAGCTCACTACGAGTCGGGGAGCTGTTTTTT.

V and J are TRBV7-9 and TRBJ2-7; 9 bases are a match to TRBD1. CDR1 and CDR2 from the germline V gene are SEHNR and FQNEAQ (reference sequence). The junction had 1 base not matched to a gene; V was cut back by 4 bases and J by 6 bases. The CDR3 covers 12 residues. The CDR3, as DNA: TGTGCCAGCAGCTCGGACAGGGGCGAGCAGTACTTC. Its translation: CASSSDRGEQYF.

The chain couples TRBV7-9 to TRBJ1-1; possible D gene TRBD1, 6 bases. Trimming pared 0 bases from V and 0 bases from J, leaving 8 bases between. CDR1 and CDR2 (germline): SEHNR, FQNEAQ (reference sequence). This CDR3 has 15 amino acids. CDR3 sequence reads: CASSLAGDMNTEAFF. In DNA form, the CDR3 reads TGTGCCAGCAGCTTAGCGGGGGACATGAACACTGAAGCTTTCTTT.

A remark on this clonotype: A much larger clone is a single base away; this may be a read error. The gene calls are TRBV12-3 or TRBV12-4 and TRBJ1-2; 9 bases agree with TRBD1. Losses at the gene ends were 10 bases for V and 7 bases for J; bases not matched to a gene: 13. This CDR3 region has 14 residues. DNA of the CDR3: TGTGCCATCATGAATTTGACAGGGGGGGCTGGCTACACCTTC. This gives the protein CAIMNLTGGAGYTF.

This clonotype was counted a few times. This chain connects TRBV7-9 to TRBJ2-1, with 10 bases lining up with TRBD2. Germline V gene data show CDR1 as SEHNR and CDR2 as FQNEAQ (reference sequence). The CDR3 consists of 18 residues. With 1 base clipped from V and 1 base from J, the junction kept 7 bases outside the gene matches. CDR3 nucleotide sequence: TGTGCCAGCAGCTTAGGGGAGGCTAGCGGGGGTTCCTACAATGAGCAGTTCTTC. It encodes CASSLGEASGGSYNEQFF.

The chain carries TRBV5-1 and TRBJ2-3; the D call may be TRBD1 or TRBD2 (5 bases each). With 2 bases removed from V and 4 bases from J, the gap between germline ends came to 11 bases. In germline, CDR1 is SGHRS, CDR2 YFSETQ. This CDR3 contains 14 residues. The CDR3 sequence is CASSFELGADTQYF. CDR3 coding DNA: TGCGCCAGCAGCTTTGAACTAGGGGCAGATACGCAGTATTTT.

CDR3 sequence (DNA): TGCAGCGTTGAAAAAGGGACAGGAATCGATCGGGTGCAGTACTTC. It yields the protein CSVEKGTGIDRVQYF. This rearrangement joins TRBV29-1 to TRBJ2-5; 8 bases line up with TRBD1. Looked up from germline, CDR1 is SQVTM and CDR2 is ANQGSEA. Trimming removed 2 bases from V and 11 bases from J; junction bases left unmatched: 16. The CDR3 has 15 amino acids. Together with reference TRBV29-1 and TRBJ2-5, the CDR3 gives the full variable domain: SAVISQKPSRDICQRGTSLTIQCQVDSQVTMMFWYRQQPGQSLTLIATANQGSEATYESGFVIDKFPISRPNLTFSTLTVSNMSPEDSSIYLCSVEKGTGIDRVQYFGPGTRLLVL.